The 28 T cell receptor beta chains below all came from one sample that was sequenced in a study of T-cell memory formation after mild COVID-19. TCRdb independently ran MiXCR on the 5' RACE reads; one entry per CDR3 protein. Here the sample spans 580,000 or so distinct CDR3 sequences, roughly a sixth being singletons. Sequenced sample: PBMCs or a T cell subset sorted from them (not recorded which). These receptors were obtained from an adult woman who had mild COVID-19 (a few samples of this study predate the infection). Cell type and time point are not known.

The table lists this clonotype with a few counts. The chain has TRBV29-1 and TRBJ1-1; tentative D call: TRBD1 (5 bases). V lost 5 bases and J 0 bases, leaving 13 bases between the germline ends. The CDR3 sequence is 14 residues long. Germline V gives CDR1 SQVTM, CDR2 ANQGSEA. The CDR3 DNA reads as TGCAGCGTTCGCGACAGTAACATGAACACTGAAGCTTTCTTT. Amino acids: CSVRDSNMNTEAFF.

The genes are TRBV20-1 and TRBJ2-3, with 7 nucleotides matching TRBD1. V was pared by 0 bases and J by 6 bases, with 9 bases of the junction left unmatched. This CDR3 spans 15 amino acids. The germline V gene has CDR1 DFQATT and CDR2 SNEGSKA (reference sequence). The CDR3 nucleotides are TGCAGTGCTAGAGATCGGAACAGGGGAACTGATACGCAGTATTTT. Its protein product is CSARDRNRGTDTQYF.

This clonotype occurred a few times. The chain recombines TRBV7-9 with TRBJ1-2; 8 nucleotides align to TRBD1. V lost 5 bases to trimming and J lost 5 bases; unmatched junction nucleotides: 25. Germline V lookup: CDR1 SEHNR, CDR2 FQNEAQ (reference sequence). The CDR3 loop spans 20 amino acids. The CDR3, as DNA: TGTGCCAGCAGCCCGACGGTGGACGGGGGCAGGGGGCGCGAGAATTATGGCTACACCTTC. This sequence encodes CASSPTVDGGRGRENYGYTF.

This CDR3 is CASREVGGHNEQFF. The DNA of the CDR3 is TGCGCCAGCCGAGAGGTGGGAGGGCACAATGAGCAGTTCTTC. The V call is TRBV5-1, the J call TRBJ2-1; TRBD2 matches 7 bases. Trimming cost V 7 bases and J 5 bases; bases outside gene matches: 9. CDR3 length equals 14 residues. Germline-derived CDR1 and CDR2 are SGHRS and YFSETQ.

This clonotype has a count of ten or more. The genes are TRBV20-1 and TRBJ2-7; 9 bases map to TRBD1. Looked up from germline, CDR1 is DFQATT and CDR2 is SNEGSKA (reference sequence). V trimming: 5 bases; J trimming: 2 bases; junction bases outside the gene matches: 7. The CDR3 extends over 14 amino acids. The CDR3 loop is CSADRDRAPYEQYF. CDR3 coding DNA: TGCAGTGCTGACCGGGACAGGGCCCCCTACGAGCAGTACTTC.

The chain employs TRBV7-9 and TRBJ1-4, with no clear D. Germline V lookup: CDR1 SEHNR, CDR2 FQNEAQ (reference sequence). V lost 1 base and J 6 bases, leaving 6 bases between the germline ends. The CDR3 totals 13 residues. CDR3 region: CASSLEDDEKLFF. CDR3 bases: TGTGCCAGCAGCTTAGAAGATGATGAAAAACTGTTTTTT. Full variable domain (outside the CDR3, taken from reference TRBV7-9 and TRBJ1-4): DTGVSQNPRHKITKRGQNVTFRCDPISEHNRLYWYRQTLGQGPEFLTYFQNEAQLEKSRLLSDRFSAERPKGSFSTLEIQRTEQGDSAMYLCASSLEDDEKLFFGSGTQLSVL.

This clonotype occurred a few times. This chain links TRBV20-1 with TRBJ2-7; TRBD2 matches 12 bases. CDR1 and CDR2 from the germline V gene are DFQATT and SNEGSKA (reference sequence). V trimming: 5 bases; J trimming: 5 bases; junction bases outside the gene matches: 13. The CDR3 runs to 16 residues. CDR3 sequence: CSAHRPSGRAIDEQYF. Written as DNA, the CDR3 is TGCAGTGCTCATAGACCTAGCGGGAGGGCTATCGACGAGCAGTACTTC.

This chain joins TRBV7-9 and TRBJ1-6; D is undetermined. CDR1 is SEHNR and CDR2 is FQNEAQ in the germline V gene (reference sequence). The CDR3 length is 13 residues. Trimming stripped 1 base from V and 8 bases from J, with 6 bases between. CDR3 residues: CASSLDLYSPLHF. The CDR3 DNA reads as TGTGCCAGCAGCTTAGATTTGTATTCACCCCTCCACTTT.

This clonotype was observed a handful of times. V gene TRBV6-4 combines with J gene TRBJ2-3; possible D gene TRBD1, 5 bases. Trimming left V 1 base short and J 5 bases short, with 13 bases between. Germline assignment: CDR1 MRHNA and CDR2 SNTAGT. CDR3 size: 15 residues. In DNA, the CDR3 is TGTGCCAGCAGTGACTTCGGCGGTACAGGAGATACGCAGTATTTT. Its translation: CASSDFGGTGDTQYF.

The V gene is TRBV29-1, the J gene TRBJ2-7, with D hard to call. V was pared by 4 bases and J by 0 bases, with 7 bases between. The CDR3 loop spans 12 amino acids. Germline V gene data show CDR1 as SQVTM and CDR2 as ANQGSEA. The CDR3 spells CSVALSSYEQYF. CDR3 DNA sequence: TGCAGCGTTGCGTTGTCCTCCTACGAGCAGTACTTC.

The chain combines TRBV2 with TRBJ2-4, with D hard to call. Germline V lookup: CDR1 SNHLY, CDR2 FYNNEI. The CDR3 is 14 residues long. Trimming stripped 7 bases from V and 0 bases from J, with 10 bases between. This CDR3 is CASNGQLAKNIQYF. CDR3 DNA: TGTGCCAGCAACGGTCAATTAGCCAAAAACATTCAGTACTTC.

This clonotype was observed at least ten times. The rearrangement links TRBV5-1 to TRBJ2-3; D is uncertain. The V and J ends lost 5 bases and 5 bases respectively, with 12 bases between them. CDR3 length equals 13 residues. CDR1 is SGHRS and CDR2 is YFSETQ in the germline V gene. The CDR3 coding sequence is TGCGCCAGCAGGACGGACGCAGGAGATACGCAGTATTTT. Amino acids: CASRTDAGDTQYF. The complete variable domain, with remaining parts taken from reference TRBV5-1 and TRBJ2-3, reads KAGVTQTPRYLIKTRGQQVTLSCSPISGHRSVSWYQQTPGQGLQFLFEYFSETQRNKGNFPGRFSGRQFSNSRSEMNVSTLELGDSALYLCASRTDAGDTQYFGPGTRLTVL.

In its sample, this clonotype was seen many times. This chain connects TRBV3-1 to TRBJ2-4, with 7 positions matching TRBD2. CDR1 and CDR2 from the germline V gene are LGHDT and YNNKEL (reference sequence). The CDR3 is 14 residues long. Trimming took 3 bases from V and 8 from J; bases not matched to a gene: 7. The CDR3 coding sequence is TGTGCCAGCAGCCATGGCGGGGGAGGAGACATTCAGTACTTC. Amino acid sequence: CASSHGGGGDIQYF. The whole variable domain, remainder taken from reference TRBV3-1 and TRBJ2-4, is DTAVSQTPKYLVTQMGNDKSIKCEQNLGHDTMYWYKQDSKKFLKIMFSYNNKELIINETVPNRFSPKSPDKAHLNLHINSLELGDSAVYFCASSHGGGGDIQYFGAGTRLSVL.

The rearrangement joins TRBV12-3 or TRBV12-4 to TRBJ2-1, with 8 nucleotides matching TRBD2. The length of the CDR3 is 15 residues. V trimming: 6 bases; J trimming: 4 bases; junction bases outside the gene matches: 8. CDR3 sequence reads: CASSIAGLGYNEQFF. In DNA form, the CDR3 reads TGTGCCAGCAGCATAGCGGGGCTGGGGTACAATGAGCAGTTCTTC.

This clonotype has more than one count but fewer than ten. V usage is TRBV15 and J usage is TRBJ2-1; possible D gene TRBD2, 7 bases. Germline V CDR1 and CDR2: LNHNV, YYDKDF (reference sequence). The CDR3 has 14 residues. Deletions cut 9 bases from V and 2 bases from J, with 14 bases between. CDR3 sequence reads: CATGGGGAYNEQFF. The CDR3, as DNA: TGTGCCACTGGGGGCGGGGGCGCCTACAATGAGCAGTTCTTC.

The J gene is TRBJ2-1, the V gene TRBV11-3, with D perhaps TRBD1 or TRBD2 (5 bases each). Germline assignment: CDR1 SGHNT and CDR2 YENEEA. Trimming shortened V by 5 bases and J by 6 bases, and 17 bases separated the two germline ends. The CDR3 length is 15 residues. The CDR3 protein is CASSGRDGVGNEQFF. CDR3 DNA sequence: TGTGCCAGCAGCGGCCGGGACGGGGTGGGCAATGAGCAGTTCTTC. The whole variable domain, filled in from reference TRBV11-3 and TRBJ2-1, reads EAGVVQSPRYKIIEKKQPVAFWCNPISGHNTLYWYLQNLGQGPELLIRYENEEAVDDSQLPKDRFSAERLKGVDSTLKIQPAELGDSAVYLCASSGRDGVGNEQFFGPGTRLTVL.

This sequence joins TRBV5-6 and TRBJ2-7; D unclear. V lost 2 bases and J lost 6, with 9 bases in between. The germline V gene has CDR1 SGHDT and CDR2 YYEEEE. This CDR3 has 12 amino acids. The CDR3 DNA reads as TGTGCCAGCAGCTTTTCGAAGAGCGAGCAGTACTTC. Residues: CASSFSKSEQYF.

The chain has TRBV4-1 and TRBJ2-3; the match to TRBD1 covers 8 bases. The germline gives CDR1 MGHRA, CDR2 YSYEKL. Trimming removed 2 bases from V and 1 base from J; junction bases left unmatched: 5. The CDR3 has 16 residues. CDR3 DNA: TGCGCCAGCAGCCAACAGGGGGCGATCGGCACAGATACGCAGTATTTT. Residues: CASSQQGAIGTDTQYF.

Only a few counts were recorded for this clonotype. The chain combines TRBV2 with TRBJ1-1, with D uncertain. The V gene's germline CDR1 is SNHLY and CDR2 FYNNEI. This CDR3 region has 16 residues. V shed 6 bases and J shed 2 bases, with 19 bases lying between them. The CDR3 DNA reads TGTGCCAGCAGCGCAGAGACTATTTTAATCAACACTGAAGCTTTCTTT. Amino acid sequence: CASSAETILINTEAFF.

This chain connects TRBV7-3 to TRBJ2-1; 7 bases align to TRBD2. The CDR3 sequence is 14 residues long. Germline V CDR1 and CDR2: SGHTA, FQGTGA. V gave up 0 bases and J gave up 7 bases; unmatched junction bases: 3. CDR3 in amino acids: CASSLTTSTNEQFF. The CDR3 bases are TGTGCCAGCAGCTTAACGACTAGCACTAATGAGCAGTTCTTC.

This clonotype was recorded a few times. The V and J genes are TRBV7-8 and TRBJ2-1, with 7 bases fitting TRBD2. This CDR3 is built from 17 residues. CDR1 and CDR2 from the germline V gene are SGHVS and FQNEAQ. The J segment lost 6 bases and the V segment lost 2 bases, leaving 13 bases of the junction unmatched. CDR3 DNA: TGTGCCAGCAGCTTATTGGTTTTGGCTAGCGGAGGCAATGAGCAGTTCTTC. As protein: CASSLLVLASGGNEQFF. The full variable domain, in which reference TRBV7-8 and TRBJ2-1 provide the parts outside the CDR3, is GAGVSQSPRYKVAKRGQDVALRCDPISGHVSLFWYQQALGQGPEFLTYFQNEAQLDKSGLPSDRFFAERPEGSVSTLKIQRTQQEDSAVYLCASSLLVLASGGNEQFFGPGTRLTVL.

This clonotype came up many times. The rearrangement joins TRBV5-5 to TRBJ2-1; 8 bases are a match to TRBD2. From germline, CDR1 is SGHKS and CDR2 YYEKEE (reference sequence). V lost 2 bases, J lost 8 bases, and 12 bases stayed unmatched. There are 16 residues in the CDR3. The CDR3 nucleotides read TGTGCCAGCAGCTTTCCGATAGCGGGACGGCCATATGAGCAGTTCTTC. It yields the protein CASSFPIAGRPYEQFF.

This clonotype was observed a few times. CDR3 DNA sequence: TGTGCCAGCAGTGTGTTCCAGGGTGTCCGAGAGACCCAGTACTTC. Translated, it gives CASSVFQGVRETQYF. J is TRBJ2-5 and V is TRBV6-2 or TRBV6-3, with a weak D call TRBD1 (5 bases). Trimming took off 5 bases at V and 4 bases at J, with 17 bases between the two ends. The CDR3 runs 15 residues. Germline CDR1 reads MNHEY; CDR2 reads SVGEGT.

V gene TRBV4-2 combines with J gene TRBJ2-6; 7 bases are a match to TRBD1. V shed 0 bases and J 2 bases; nucleotides not matched to a gene: 10. CDR3 length: 19 amino acids. Germline V gene data show CDR1 as LGHNA and CDR2 as YNFKEQ. Here the CDR3 reads CASSQDLRGRLTGANVLTF. The CDR3 DNA reads TGTGCCAGCAGCCAAGATCTGAGGGGGCGCCTCACTGGGGCCAACGTCCTGACTTTC.

This clonotype was picked up a small number of times. The chain carries TRBV6-2 or TRBV6-3 and TRBJ2-1, with 14 nucleotides matching TRBD2. V lost 4 bases to trimming and J lost 2 bases; unmatched junction nucleotides: 10. There are 19 residues in the CDR3. Germline-derived CDR1 and CDR2 are MNHEY and SVGEGT. CDR3 sequence reads: CASSSRLAGGPKAYNEQFF. In DNA, the CDR3 is TGTGCCAGCAGTTCCCGACTAGCGGGAGGGCCGAAGGCCTACAATGAGCAGTTCTTC.

The CDR3 spells CASSIRTGITGELFF. In nucleotides, the CDR3 is TGTGCCAGTAGTATTCGGACAGGGATCACCGGGGAGCTGTTTTTT. This sequence joins TRBV19 and TRBJ2-2, with TRBD1 matching over 8 bases. V gave up 3 bases and J gave up 4 bases; unmatched junction bases: 4. This CDR3 is 15 amino acids long. Germline V gene data show CDR1 as LNHDA and CDR2 as SQIVND (reference sequence).

This clonotype was counted between two and nine times. Written as DNA, the CDR3 is TGCAGCGTTGCCGCACCTGGCTACACCTTC. Amino acids: CSVAAPGYTF. V usage is TRBV29-1 and J usage is TRBJ1-2, with D unresolved. V lost 4 bases to trimming and J lost 7 bases, with 7 bases between them. The germline V gene encodes CDR1 SQVTM and CDR2 ANQGSEA. The CDR3 covers 10 residues.

This clonotype has at least ten counts. V gene TRBV4-2 combines with J gene TRBJ2-7, with D unclear. Germline CDR1 reads LGHNA; CDR2 reads YNFKEQ. This CDR3 is built from 15 residues. V was cut by 0 bases and J by 4 bases, with 13 bases left in between. The CDR3 DNA sequence: TGTGCCAGCAGCCAAGATCTGGCGGCAAATTACGAGCAGTACTTC. Translated: CASSQDLAANYEQYF.